The 19 T cell receptor beta chains given below trace back to one sample, sequenced in a study of blood T cell repertoires in COVID-19. The assay was immunoSEQ multiplex PCR, and TCRdb's table has in-frame clones only and misses some. The sample shows around 250,000 clones, roughly four fifths of them seen only once. Sequenced input: PBMCs or T cells enriched from blood (not recorded which). These receptor sequences come from a man aged 40-55 years who had been exposed to COVID-19.

V is TRBV7-2 and J is TRBJ2-3; TRBD2 matches at 8 bases. The CDR3 loop spans 15 amino acids. Germline V gene sequence: CDR1 SGHTA, CDR2 FQGNSA. With 5 bases clipped from V and 8 bases from J, the junction kept 12 bases outside the gene matches. The CDR3 DNA reads as TGTGCCAGCAGCAGTTCCGGGACTAGGGGAGTTACGCAGTATTTT. This encodes CASSSSGTRGVTQYF. The whole variable domain, remainder taken from reference TRBV7-2 and TRBJ2-3, is GAGVSQSPSNKVTEKGKDVELRCDPISGHTALYWYRQSLGQGLEFLIYFQGNSAPDKSGLPSDRFSAERTGGSVSTLTIQRTQQEDSAVYLCASSSSGTRGVTQYFGPGTRLTVL.

Here the CDR3 DNA reads TGTGCCAGCAGCCTCACAGGGTCCGAGCCCCAGCATTTT. It translates to CASSLTGSEPQHF. J is TRBJ1-5 and V is TRBV7-9, with D possibly TRBD1 on 6 matching bases. Trimming left V 5 bases short and J 8 bases short, with 13 bases between. Germline assignment: CDR1 SEHNR and CDR2 FQNEAQ (reference sequence). The CDR3 spans 13 residues.

This clone was seen a handful of times. J is TRBJ1-6 and V is TRBV7-3, with a weak D call TRBD1 (6 bases). The CDR3 covers 15 residues. Trimming removed 3 bases from V and 5 bases from J, with 11 bases in between. The germline gives CDR1 SGHTA, CDR2 FQGTGA. CDR3 amino acids: CASSFSGDNNSPLHF. The CDR3 nucleotides are TGTGCCAGCAGCTTTTCAGGGGATAATAATTCACCCCTCCACTTT.

The chain links TRBV2 to TRBJ1-3, with 10 bases that match TRBD1. Per the germline V gene, CDR1 is SNHLY and CDR2 is FYNNEI. Trimming cost V 6 bases and J 1 base; bases outside gene matches: 15. This CDR3 has 19 residues. The CDR3 loop is CASSRDRGRSRGSGNTIYF. The CDR3, as DNA: TGTGCCAGCAGCAGGGACAGGGGCCGATCTCGAGGTTCTGGAAACACCATATATTTT.

The chain joins TRBV7-9 to TRBJ1-1, with 11 nucleotides matching TRBD1. The germline gives CDR1 SEHNR, CDR2 FQNEAQ (reference sequence). V gave up 5 bases and J gave up 11 bases; unmatched junction bases: 13. There are 15 residues in the CDR3. CDR3 sequence: CASSPSGWTGGFAFF. As DNA, the CDR3 is TGTGCCAGCAGCCCCTCAGGTTGGACAGGGGGCTTTGCTTTCTTT.

The chain has TRBV7-2 and TRBJ2-1; D is undetermined. V was trimmed by 1 base and J by 7 bases, leaving 5 bases between them. Germline CDR1 SGHTA, CDR2 FQGNSA. The CDR3 is made up of 12 amino acids. The CDR3 spells CASSLGANEQFF. CDR3 nucleotides: TGTGCCAGCAGCTTAGGGGCTAATGAGCAGTTCTTC.

This clone was seen a single time. This chain connects TRBV7-9 to TRBJ2-2, with 9 bases matching TRBD1. V lost 3 bases, J lost 6 bases, and 5 bases stayed unmatched. This CDR3 is built from 15 residues. Per germline, CDR1 SEHNR and CDR2 FQNEAQ (reference sequence). DNA for the CDR3: TGTGCCAGCAGCTTGGGACAGGGTGTTTCCGGGGAGCTGTTTTTT. Translation gives CASSLGQGVSGELFF.

This clone has a count of ten or more. V usage is TRBV11-2 and J usage is TRBJ1-3; TRBD1 is a possible D gene (5 bases). This CDR3 region has 17 residues. V was pared by 1 base and J by 6 bases, with 19 bases between. Germline V gene sequence: CDR1 SGHAT, CDR2 FQNNGV. The chain's CDR3 is CASSLADVGRALNTIYF. For the CDR3, the DNA is TGTGCCAGCAGCTTAGCGGATGTCGGCAGGGCGCTAAACACCATATATTTT.

The chain combines TRBV6-5 with TRBJ1-2; D gene unclear. The CDR3 sequence is 14 residues long. V shed 6 bases and J shed 1 base, with 12 bases lying between them. Germline V gene lookup returns CDR1 MNHEY and CDR2 SVGAGI. Here the CDR3 DNA reads TGTGCCAGCAGCCGTAGTACGCGTAACTATGGCTACACCTTC. Amino acid sequence: CASSRSTRNYGYTF.

The J gene is TRBJ1-2, the V gene TRBV5-1, with D maybe TRBD1 (6 bases). The CDR3 extends over 16 amino acids. The V end lost 0 bases, the J end lost 3 bases, and 15 bases lay between the germline ends. CDR1 and CDR2 from the germline V gene are SGHRS and YFSETQ. The CDR3 DNA reads as TGCGCCAGCAGCTTGGCCACGGGCAGGGGCGACTATGGCTACACCTTC. Translating gives CASSLATGRGDYGYTF.

This clone was seen only a few times. This same CDR3 is encoded by further DNA sequences in the sample. The V call is TRBV6-5, the J call TRBJ2-1; D gene uncertain. Germline CDR1 is MNHEY and CDR2 is SVGAGI. V gave up 7 bases and J gave up 8 bases, with 12 bases separating them. This CDR3 has 12 amino acids. This chain's CDR3 is CASTRNSDEQFF. CDR3 nucleotide sequence: TGTGCCAGCACCCGAAACAGTGATGAGCAGTTCTTC.

In this sample, this clone turned up a few times. The chain employs TRBV9 and TRBJ1-2, with no clear D. Looked up from germline, CDR1 is SGDLS and CDR2 is YYNGEE. Trimming shortened V by 0 bases and J by 6 bases, and 3 bases separated the two germline ends. The CDR3 covers 11 residues. The CDR3 loop reads CASSVVNGYTF. Written as DNA, the CDR3 is TGTGCCAGCAGCGTAGTTAATGGCTACACCTTC. The whole variable domain, remainder taken from reference TRBV9 and TRBJ1-2, is DSGVTQTPKHLITATGQRVTLRCSPRSGDLSVYWYQQSLDQGLQFLIQYYNGEERAKGNILERFSAQQFPDLHSELNLSSLELGDSALYFCASSVVNGYTFGSGTRLTVV.

This chain joins TRBV7-9 and TRBJ1-4; D unclear. V was trimmed by 2 bases and J by 6 bases, leaving 7 bases between them. CDR3 size: 13 residues. Germline CDR1 SEHNR, CDR2 FQNEAQ (reference sequence). In nucleotides, the CDR3 is TGTGCCAGCAGCTTATTATCTTATGAAAAACTGTTTTTT. Translating it yields CASSLLSYEKLFF.

This chain links TRBV7-9 with TRBJ1-6; 9 bases fit TRBD1. CDR1 is SEHNR and CDR2 is FQNEAQ in the germline V gene (reference sequence). V was pared by 1 base and J by 6 bases, with 1 base of the junction left unmatched. This CDR3 is built from 15 residues. CDR3 in amino acids: CASSLEGQGNSPLHF. As DNA, the CDR3 is TGTGCCAGCAGCTTAGAGGGACAGGGTAATTCACCCCTCCACTTT.

The chain is built from TRBV18 and TRBJ2-6; a possible D gene is TRBD1 (6 bases). The germline CDR1 and CDR2 sequences are KGHSH and LQKENI. The CDR3 consists of 13 residues. V was pared by 8 bases and J by 1 base, with 6 bases between. The CDR3: CASQGSGANVLTF. The CDR3 DNA reads TGTGCCAGCCAGGGGTCTGGGGCCAACGTCCTGACTTTC.

About this clone: Other DNA sequences in the same sample also yield this CDR3. The V and J genes are TRBV7-9 and TRBJ1-6; D is unclear. Germline V lookup: CDR1 SEHNR, CDR2 FQNEAQ (reference sequence). The V gene lost 5 bases and the J gene lost 7 bases, with 9 bases spanning the gap. The CDR3 consists of 13 residues. Here the CDR3 DNA reads TGTGCCAGCAGCGACACCGGAAATTCACCCCTCCACTTT. This translates into CASSDTGNSPLHF.

The chain uses TRBV19 and TRBJ1-5; a weak D match, TRBD1 (5 bases). With 1 base removed from V and 4 bases from J, the gap between germline ends came to 11 bases. Germline V gene sequence: CDR1 LNHDA, CDR2 SQIVND (reference sequence). This CDR3 spans 15 amino acids. The CDR3 region has the DNA TGTGCCAGTAGTATAGTGGGGGGGGAGAATCAGCCCCAGCATTTT. Its translation: CASSIVGGENQPQHF.

The chain carries TRBV7-6 and TRBJ2-5, with D maybe TRBD2 (6 bases). With 1 base removed from V and 2 bases from J, the gap between germline ends came to 11 bases. The CDR3 has 15 residues. Germline V gene lookup returns CDR1 SGHVS and CDR2 FNYEAQ. This CDR3 reads CASSLVRGEQETQYF. CDR3 sequence (DNA): TGTGCCAGCAGCTTAGTACGCGGGGAGCAAGAGACCCAGTACTTC. Full variable domain (remainder filled in from reference TRBV7-6 and TRBJ2-5): GAGVSQSPRYKVTKRGQDVALRCDPISGHVSLYWYRQALGQGPEFLTYFNYEAQQDKSGLPNDRFSAERPEGSISTLTIQRTEQRDSAMYRCASSLVRGEQETQYFGPGTRLLVL.

The count of this clone is one. The V and J genes are TRBV6-6 and TRBJ2-3, with TRBD1 matching over 7 bases. V lost 7 bases and J lost 11; bases outside the gene matches: 12. The CDR3 contains 13 residues. Looked up from germline, CDR1 is MNHNY and CDR2 is SVGAGI (reference sequence). The CDR3 reads CASNIVGRDRQYF. DNA for the CDR3: TGTGCCAGCAATATTGTAGGCCGGGACAGGCAGTATTTT.